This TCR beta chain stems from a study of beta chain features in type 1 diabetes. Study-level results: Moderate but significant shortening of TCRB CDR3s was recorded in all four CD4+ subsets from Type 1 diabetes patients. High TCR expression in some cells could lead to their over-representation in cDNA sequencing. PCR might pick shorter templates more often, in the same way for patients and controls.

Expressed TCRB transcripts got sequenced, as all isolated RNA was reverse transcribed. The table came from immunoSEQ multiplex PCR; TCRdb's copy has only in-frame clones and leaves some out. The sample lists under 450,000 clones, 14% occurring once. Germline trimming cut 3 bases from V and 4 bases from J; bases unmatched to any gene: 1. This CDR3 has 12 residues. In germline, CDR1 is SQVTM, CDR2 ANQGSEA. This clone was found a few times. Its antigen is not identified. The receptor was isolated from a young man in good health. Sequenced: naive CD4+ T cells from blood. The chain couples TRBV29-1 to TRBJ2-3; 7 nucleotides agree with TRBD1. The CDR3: CSVDQGADTQYF. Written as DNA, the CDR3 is TGCAGCGTTGATCAGGGGGCAGATACGCAGTATTTT.